The 22 T cell receptor beta chains below were found in one sample sequenced in a study of blood T cell repertoires in COVID-19. Produced via immunoSEQ multiplex PCR; TCRdb's table is partial and in-frame only. The table shows hundreds of thousands of clones, with roughly 84% occurring only once. The sample comprised PBMCs or T cells enriched from blood (not recorded which). The origin of the receptors is a woman aged 30 to 39 who had recovered from COVID-19.

This chain connects TRBV27 to TRBJ2-1, with TRBD2 as a possible D gene (6 bases). This CDR3 contains 17 residues. Germline V gene data show CDR1 as MNHEY and CDR2 as SMNVEV (reference sequence). The V end was cut by 0 bases, the J end by 4 bases, with 16 bases between. The CDR3: CASSLSRGGVGYNEQFF. The CDR3 bases are TGTGCCAGCAGTTTATCGAGAGGAGGGGTCGGATACAATGAGCAGTTCTTC.

The chain employs TRBV5-5 and TRBJ2-2; 10 bases agree with TRBD1. Germline V gene lookup returns CDR1 SGHKS and CDR2 YYEKEE (reference sequence). This CDR3 comprises 15 residues. With V trimmed by 9 bases and J by 2 bases, 7 bases remained unmatched. The CDR3 sequence: CATSRDRGNTGELFF. DNA of the CDR3: TGTGCCACCTCGAGGGACAGGGGTAACACCGGGGAGCTGTTTTTT. The whole variable domain, filled in from reference TRBV5-5 and TRBJ2-2, reads DAGVTQSPTHLIKTRGQQVTLRCSPISGHKSVSWYQQVLGQGPQFIFQYYEKEERGRGNFPDRFSARQFPNYSSELNVNALLLGDSALYLCATSRDRGNTGELFFGEGSRLTVL.

This chain joins TRBV6-1 and TRBJ2-1, with 7 bases lining up with TRBD2. From germline, CDR1 is MNHNS and CDR2 SASEGT. The CDR3 sequence is 16 residues long. Trimming took 2 bases from V and 3 from J; bases not matched to a gene: 7. CDR3 nucleotides: TGTGCCAGCAGTGAACAGGCTAGCGGATTCTACAATGAGCAGTTCTTC. Protein: CASSEQASGFYNEQFF.

This chain links TRBV6-5 with TRBJ2-1; D is uncertain. The V gene's germline CDR1 is MNHEY and CDR2 SVGAGI. This CDR3 has 15 residues. V lost 6 bases and J 2 bases, leaving 14 bases between the germline ends. The CDR3 loop reads CASRETQQPYNEQFF. DNA of the CDR3: TGTGCCAGCAGAGAGACTCAGCAACCCTACAATGAGCAGTTCTTC.

This chain uses TRBV5-6 with TRBJ2-3; 9 nucleotides line up with TRBD2. Germline lookup yields CDR1 SGHDT and CDR2 YYEEEE. V shed 5 bases and J 3 bases; nucleotides not matched to a gene: 10. This CDR3 is built from 16 residues. CDR3 DNA sequence: TGTGCCAGCAGTATCCGGCGCGGGGGGGCAACAGATACGCAGTATTTT. Translated, it gives CASSIRRGGATDTQYF.

The rearrangement uses TRBV5-1 and TRBJ1-6; D remains unclear. Germline loops: CDR1 SGHRS, CDR2 YFSETQ. The CDR3 has 13 residues. V was shortened by 7 bases and J by 10 bases, with 15 bases between the two germline ends. The CDR3 here is CASAGEPESPLHF. Written as DNA, the CDR3 is TGCGCCAGCGCGGGAGAACCAGAGTCACCCCTCCACTTT.

This clone was observed a single time. The chain is built from TRBV7-2 and TRBJ2-7; 7 bases align to TRBD2. V shed 5 bases and J 3 bases; nucleotides not matched to a gene: 10. Germline CDR1 reads SGHTA; CDR2 reads FQGNSA. This CDR3 has 15 amino acids. This CDR3 is CASSDSSGVYYEQYF. The CDR3 nucleotides read TGTGCCAGCAGCGACAGCAGCGGGGTATACTACGAGCAGTACTTC.

In this sample, this clone turned up once. This may be a read error: a much more frequent sequence differs by one nucleotide. V is TRBV5-1 and J is TRBJ2-7; 8 bases map to TRBD2. CDR1 is SGHRS, CDR2 YFSETQ, per germline. This CDR3 spans 15 amino acids. Here the CDR3 reads CATSLDGGGSSEQYF. The CDR3 DNA is TGCGCCACCAGCTTGGACGGGGGGGGATCCTCCGAGCAGTACTTC.

The chain has TRBV6-2 or TRBV6-3 and TRBJ2-3, with D possibly TRBD2 on 5 matching bases. The CDR3 runs to 12 residues. Trimming pared 5 bases from V and 6 bases from J, leaving 9 bases between. Germline-derived CDR1 and CDR2 are MNHEY and SVGEGT. This CDR3 reads CASSGGGDTQYF. As DNA, the CDR3 is TGTGCCAGCAGTGGAGGTGGGGATACGCAGTATTTT.

This clone was recorded only once. V gene TRBV7-2 combines with J gene TRBJ2-3, with TRBD2 as a possible D gene (6 bases). This CDR3 is built from 14 residues. The germline V gene encodes CDR1 SGHTA and CDR2 FQGNSA. V was pared by 6 bases and J by 5 bases, with 15 bases between. The CDR3 loop is CASRGGVAGDTQYF. In DNA, the CDR3 is TGTGCCAGCAGAGGAGGGGTAGCAGGAGATACGCAGTATTTT. Using reference TRBV7-2 and TRBJ2-3 for the parts outside the CDR3, the full variable domain is GAGVSQSPSNKVTEKGKDVELRCDPISGHTALYWYRQSLGQGLEFLIYFQGNSAPDKSGLPSDRFSAERTGGSVSTLTIQRTQQEDSAVYLCASRGGVAGDTQYFGPGTRLTVL.

V is TRBV2 and J is TRBJ1-1; D not resolved. Trimming left V 6 bases short and J 1 base short, with 18 bases between. CDR1 is SNHLY and CDR2 is FYNNEI in the germline V gene. The CDR3 loop spans 16 amino acids. CDR3 sequence: CASRRDRGDKNTEAFF. For the CDR3, the DNA is TGTGCCAGCAGAAGAGACCGGGGTGACAAGAACACTGAAGCTTTCTTT.

V is TRBV13 and J is TRBJ2-1; a possible D gene is TRBD1 (5 bases). The CDR3 is made up of 18 amino acids. From germline, CDR1 is PRHDT and CDR2 FYEKMQ (reference sequence). Trimming cost V 0 bases and J 0 bases, with 15 bases left between them. In DNA, the CDR3 is TGTGCCAGCAGCTTAGGCCCCCGACAGATGAGCTCCTACAATGAGCAGTTCTTC. This encodes CASSLGPRQMSSYNEQFF. The variable domain in full, with the rest retrieved from reference TRBV13 and TRBJ2-1, is AAGVIQSPRHLIKEKRETATLKCYPIPRHDTVYWYQQGPGQDPQFLISFYEKMQSDKGSIPDRFSAQQFSDYHSELNMSSLELGDSALYFCASSLGPRQMSSYNEQFFGPGTRLTVL.

This chain connects TRBV5-6 to TRBJ1-2; D gene uncertain. Germline CDR1 and CDR2: SGHDT and YYEEEE. The CDR3 spans 12 residues. V shed 4 bases and J shed 3 bases, with 7 bases lying between them. CDR3 sequence: CASSPGDYGYTF. CDR3 nucleotide sequence: TGTGCCAGCAGCCCCGGTGACTATGGCTACACCTTC.

CDR3 nucleotide sequence: TGTGCCAGCTCAACCAGGGAGGATGAGCAGTTCTTC. Amino acids: CASSTREDEQFF. The chain combines TRBV18 with TRBJ2-1; maybe TRBD2 (6 bases). Germline CDR1 is KGHSH and CDR2 is LQKENI. V lost 5 bases and J 8 bases, leaving 10 bases between the germline ends. The CDR3 is 12 residues long. Using reference TRBV18 and TRBJ2-1 for the parts outside the CDR3, the full variable domain is NAGVMQNPRHLVRRRGQEARLRCSPMKGHSHVYWYRQLPEEGLKFMVYLQKENIIDESGMPKERFSAEFPKEGPSILRIQQVVRGDSAAYFCASSTREDEQFFGPGTRLTVL.

The V call is TRBV30, the J call TRBJ1-1; no reliable D call. Germline-derived CDR1 and CDR2 are GTSNPN and SVGIG (reference sequence). This CDR3 contains 11 residues. Trimming pared 0 bases from V and 6 bases from J, leaving 5 bases between. The CDR3 here is CAWSVLSEAFF. For the CDR3, the DNA is TGTGCCTGGAGTGTACTTTCTGAAGCTTTCTTT.

V is TRBV6-5 and J is TRBJ2-7; 10 bases are shared with TRBD1. Germline trimming cut 6 bases from V and 2 bases from J; bases unmatched to any gene: 7. The CDR3 is 15 amino acids. Per germline, CDR1 MNHEY and CDR2 SVGAGI. CDR3 nucleotides: TGTGCCAGCAGCAGCGGACAGGGGGGAACCTACGAGCAGTACTTC. Translation: CASSSGQGGTYEQYF.

This chain links TRBV27 with TRBJ1-6; no clear D. The germline CDR1 and CDR2 sequences are MNHEY and SMNVEV (reference sequence). The CDR3 length is 15 residues. Deletions cut 6 bases from V and 0 bases from J, with 9 bases between. CDR3 residues: CASSREYSYNSPLHF. The CDR3 nucleotides read TGTGCCAGCAGCCGGGAATACTCCTATAATTCACCCCTCCACTTT.

The chain joins TRBV10-3 to TRBJ2-3; TRBD2 is a possible D gene (7 bases). V was pared by 0 bases and J by 4 bases, with 14 bases between. Germline CDR1 and CDR2: ENHRY and SYGVKD. This CDR3 is 16 amino acids long. The CDR3, as DNA: TGTGCCATCAGTGAGTCCGGAGGGGGGGTTGCAGATACGCAGTATTTT. It codes for CAISESGGGVADTQYF.

The rearrangement uses TRBV5-5 and TRBJ1-6, with 7 bases aligning to TRBD1. This CDR3 region has 14 residues. V lost 3 bases, J lost 4 bases, and 1 base stayed unmatched. The V gene's germline CDR1 is SGHKS and CDR2 YYEKEE (reference sequence). The CDR3 bases are TGTGCCAGCAGCTCGACAGGGTATAATTCACCCCTCCACTTT. Translating gives CASSSTGYNSPLHF.

This clone was seen only once. The chain couples TRBV7-2 to TRBJ1-4; TRBD1 aligns across 7 bases. V was pared by 1 base and J by 9 bases, with 11 bases of the junction left unmatched. Germline V gives CDR1 SGHTA, CDR2 FQGNSA. The CDR3 is 16 residues long. The CDR3 nucleotides are TGTGCCAGCAGCTTAGACGGGACCAGGGGGAGGAAAAAACTGTTTTTT. Translating gives CASSLDGTRGRKKLFF.

The rearrangement uses TRBV29-1 and TRBJ2-1, with D tentatively TRBD1 (5 bases). V was pared by 7 bases and J by 4 bases, with 17 bases between. CDR1 and CDR2 (germline): SQVTM, ANQGSEA. This CDR3 is 14 amino acids long. CDR3 nucleotides: TGCAGCGCTACTGGACAACTCCATTACAATGAGCAGTTCTTC. It codes for CSATGQLHYNEQFF.

This chain uses TRBV10-3 with TRBJ2-5; 7 bases fit TRBD1. J gave up 5 bases and V 6 bases, and 9 bases lay outside the gene matches. The CDR3 loop spans 14 amino acids. Germline V gives CDR1 ENHRY, CDR2 SYGVKD. CDR3 DNA: TGTGCCATCAGCTTCAACAGGGGACAGGAGACCCAGTACTTC. Protein: CAISFNRGQETQYF.